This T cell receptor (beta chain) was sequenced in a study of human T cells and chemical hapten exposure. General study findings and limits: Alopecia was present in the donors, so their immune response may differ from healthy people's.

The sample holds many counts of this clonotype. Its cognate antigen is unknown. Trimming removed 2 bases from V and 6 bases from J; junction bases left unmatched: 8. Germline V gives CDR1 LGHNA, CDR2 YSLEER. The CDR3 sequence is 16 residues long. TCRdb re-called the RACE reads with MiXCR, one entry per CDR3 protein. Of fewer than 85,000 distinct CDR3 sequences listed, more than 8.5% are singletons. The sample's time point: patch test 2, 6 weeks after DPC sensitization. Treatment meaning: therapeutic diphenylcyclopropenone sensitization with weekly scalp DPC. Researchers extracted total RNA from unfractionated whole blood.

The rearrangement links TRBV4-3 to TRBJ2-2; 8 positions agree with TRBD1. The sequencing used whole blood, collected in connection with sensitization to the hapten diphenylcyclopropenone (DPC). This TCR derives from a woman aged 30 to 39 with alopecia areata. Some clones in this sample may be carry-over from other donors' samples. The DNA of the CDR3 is TGCGCCAGCAGCCAAAACAGGGGGTTAAGGGCCGGGGAGCTGTTTTTT. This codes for CASSQNRGLRAGELFF.